Given below is one T cell receptor beta chain in context. Its target is not known. The germline gene is not matched at one end of the junction; a read error may be the cause. Library preparation (for TCRbeta) was performed with unique molecular identifiers. TCRdb re-analysed the PCR reads in MiXCR, keeping a single row per CDR3 protein. The sample records roughly 150,000 distinct CDR3 sequences, around 10% being singletons. The data derive from a study of T-cell reconstitution after alpha-beta-depleted transplantation in children. Study conclusions and caveats: At one year after transplant, newly produced T cells mostly accounted for T-cell counts and diversity. The origin of high day-60 TCRbeta diversity in some patients lay in surviving recipient T cells and thymic progenitors. About two months after transplant, alpha-beta T cells reportedly came from several hundred expanded graft clones.

The sequenced sample was PBMCs, obtained before TCRalphabeta/CD19-depleted stem cell transplant. The TCR comes from a boy aged 2 to 10 with acute myeloid leukemia, due to receive a stem cell transplant.

The CDR3: CSAGEGVAGGQETQYF. Written as DNA, the CDR3 is TGCAGTGCTGGAGAGGGGGTAGCGGGAGGGCAAGAGACCCAGTACTTC. This chain links TRBV20-1 with TRBJ2-5; 11 nucleotides agree with TRBD2. This CDR3 contains 16 residues. Germline V gene lookup returns CDR1 DFQATT and CDR2 SNEGSKA (reference sequence).